Presented here are 26 T cell receptor beta chains from one specimen sequenced in a study of blood T cell repertoires in COVID-19. Sequenced by immunoSEQ multiplex PCR; TCRdb stores in-frame clones only, minus some. The data hold fewer than 400,000 clones, with about nine tenths observed a single time. The specimen was PBMCs or T cells enriched from blood (not recorded which). The receptors derive from a man in his thirties or forties who had recovered from COVID-19.

This clone showed up just a few times. This chain uses TRBV9 with TRBJ2-1, with 7 bases lining up with TRBD2. The CDR3 contains 11 residues. Germline V gene sequence: CDR1 SGDLS, CDR2 YYNGEE. V was pared by 4 bases and J by 10 bases, with 2 bases of the junction left unmatched. CDR3 sequence: CASSTGLEQFF. CDR3 DNA: TGTGCCAGCAGCACGGGACTAGAGCAGTTCTTC.

The J gene is TRBJ1-1, the V gene TRBV30; 8 nucleotides align to TRBD1. The junction had 1 base not matched to a gene; V was cut back by 0 bases and J by 4 bases. CDR1 is GTSNPN and CDR2 is SVGIG in the germline V gene (reference sequence). CDR3 length: 13 amino acids. The CDR3 DNA is TGTGCCTGGAGTGTAACAGGGGGCACTGAAGCTTTCTTT. It is translated as CAWSVTGGTEAFF.

The V and J genes are TRBV9 and TRBJ1-3, with 9 bases aligning to TRBD1. V gave up 3 bases and J gave up 2 bases; unmatched junction bases: 0. Germline CDR1 is SGDLS and CDR2 is YYNGEE. The CDR3 is 14 residues long. CDR3 protein: CASSGQGAGNTIYF. DNA for the CDR3: TGTGCCAGCAGCGGACAGGGGGCTGGAAACACCATATATTTT.

The chain employs TRBV3-1 (or the pseudogene TRBV3-2) and TRBJ1-5; a weak D match, TRBD1 (5 bases). The germline gives CDR1 LGHDT, CDR2 YNNKEL (reference sequence). CDR3 length equals 14 residues. V was cut by 6 bases and J by 6 bases, with 15 bases left in between. The CDR3 loop reads CASRAAGGSQPQHF. The CDR3 DNA reads as TGTGCCAGCAGGGCGGCGGGGGGATCTCAGCCCCAGCATTTT.

The rearrangement links TRBV7-2 to TRBJ2-3, with TRBD2 identical over 10 bases. Trimming cost V 2 bases and J 1 base; bases outside gene matches: 6. Germline CDR1 SGHTA, CDR2 FQGNSA. The CDR3 spans 17 residues. DNA of the CDR3: TGTGCCAGCAGCTTAACCCAGCGGGAGGGCCGCACAGATACGCAGTATTTT. As protein: CASSLTQREGRTDTQYF.

In this sample, this clone turned up a few times. The V call is TRBV6-1, the J call TRBJ1-5; D ambiguous. CDR1 is MNHNS and CDR2 is SASEGT in the germline V gene. The V end was cut by 1 base, the J end by 6 bases, with 10 bases between. This CDR3 has 14 amino acids. The CDR3 protein is CASSEVLPGQPQHF. The CDR3 DNA reads as TGTGCCAGCAGTGAAGTGCTACCCGGTCAGCCCCAGCATTTT.

The V and J genes are TRBV12-3 or TRBV12-4 and TRBJ2-7, with a tentative D call TRBD2 (5 bases). Deletions cut 5 bases from V and 3 bases from J, with 11 bases between. This CDR3 spans 13 amino acids. CDR3 loop: CASSELGDYEQYF. The CDR3 DNA sequence: TGTGCCAGCAGTGAACTAGGTGACTACGAGCAGTACTTC.

The chain combines TRBV7-2 with TRBJ1-1; D is perhaps TRBD1 (6 bases). Germline values: CDR1 SGHTA, CDR2 FQGNSA. Trimming took off 0 bases at V and 3 bases at J, with 14 bases between the two ends. CDR3 size: 16 residues. The CDR3 nucleotides are TGTGCCAGCAGCTTAGCTCACCGCCCAGGGGACACTGAAGCTTTCTTT. Residues: CASSLAHRPGDTEAFF.

This clone was found once. The chain has TRBV11-3 and TRBJ2-3, with D tentatively TRBD1 (5 bases). Germline lookup yields CDR1 SGHNT and CDR2 YENEEA. V shed 4 bases and J shed 4 bases, with 18 bases lying between them. This CDR3 contains 16 residues. The CDR3 here is CASSWPQGSLADTQYF. The CDR3 coding sequence is TGTGCCAGCAGCTGGCCCCAGGGATCGCTGGCAGATACGCAGTATTTT.

The chain employs TRBV5-1 and TRBJ2-1; D is perhaps TRBD1 (5 bases). With 0 bases removed from V and 7 bases from J, the gap between germline ends came to 14 bases. The CDR3 covers 15 residues. Germline V lookup: CDR1 SGHRS, CDR2 YFSETQ. Here the CDR3 reads CASSLESGRVNEQFF. For the CDR3, the DNA is TGCGCCAGCAGCTTGGAATCCGGCAGGGTTAATGAGCAGTTCTTC.

CDR3 in DNA: TGTGCCAGCAGGGGGACTAAGCTGAATGAGCAGTTCTTC. Its protein product is CASRGTKLNEQFF. The chain links TRBV27 to TRBJ2-1; 7 bases match TRBD2. J lost 7 bases, V lost 6 bases, and 6 bases had no gene match. This CDR3 spans 13 amino acids. From germline, CDR1 is MNHEY and CDR2 SMNVEV (reference sequence).

The J gene is TRBJ2-7, the V gene TRBV10-3; 9 positions match TRBD1. J gave up 0 bases and V 5 bases, and 5 bases lay outside the gene matches. CDR1 and CDR2 (germline): ENHRY, SYGVKD. The CDR3 runs 15 residues. CDR3 loop: CAISTGTGSSYEQYF. The CDR3 DNA is TGTGCCATCAGTACCGGGACAGGGAGCTCCTACGAGCAGTACTTC.

The V gene is TRBV5-8, the J gene TRBJ1-2, with 8 nucleotides matching TRBD1. CDR1 is SGHTS, CDR2 YDEGEE, per germline. After removal of 4 bases from V and 4 bases from J, the junction contained 9 bases not matched to a gene. The CDR3 is made up of 15 amino acids. The CDR3 loop is CASSPQGARVYGYTF. The CDR3 DNA sequence: TGTGCCAGCAGCCCTCAGGGGGCACGAGTCTATGGCTACACCTTC.

This clone was recorded once. This chain connects TRBV19 to TRBJ2-7; D unresolved. Trimming took 6 bases from V and 2 from J, leaving 14 bases between them. This CDR3 region has 14 residues. The germline V gene encodes CDR1 LNHDA and CDR2 SQIVND (reference sequence). The CDR3 bases are TGTGCCAGTAGGTCTGCTCCCCCTACCTACGAGCAGTACTTC. Translated: CASRSAPPTYEQYF.

The chain links TRBV5-1 to TRBJ1-3; no clear D gene. Germline CDR1 reads SGHRS; CDR2 reads YFSETQ. This CDR3 comprises 15 residues. V lost 4 bases to trimming and J lost 4 bases, with 15 bases between them. The CDR3 here is CASSQQPSSGNTIYF. CDR3 nucleotide sequence: TGCGCCAGCAGCCAACAGCCTTCGAGCGGAAACACCATATATTTT.

This chain uses TRBV6-1 with TRBJ1-2; D is ambiguous. The germline CDR1 and CDR2 sequences are MNHNS and SASEGT. V dropped 3 bases and J dropped 8 bases, with 10 bases sitting between them. CDR3 length equals 12 residues. CDR3 region: CASSERGLGYTF. The CDR3 nucleotides are TGTGCCAGCAGTGAGCGGGGTTTAGGCTACACCTTC.

A note on this clone: The sample contains more than one DNA sequence encoding this CDR3. The chain couples TRBV5-1 to TRBJ2-3; 9 nucleotides agree with TRBD1. The V segment lost 0 bases and the J segment 3 bases; nucleotides outside the gene matches: 2. Per germline, CDR1 SGHRS and CDR2 YFSETQ. This CDR3 has 15 amino acids. CDR3 region: CASSLGGQGTDTQYF. The DNA of the CDR3 is TGCGCCAGCAGCTTGGGGGGACAGGGTACAGATACGCAGTATTTT.

The chain joins TRBV3-1 (or the pseudogene TRBV3-2) to TRBJ2-7; D gene unclear. CDR3 length equals 14 residues. From germline, CDR1 is LGHDT and CDR2 YNNKEL (reference sequence). V lost 5 bases, J lost 6 bases, and 17 bases lay in between. CDR3 loop: CASSYDGNRGEQYF. DNA for the CDR3: TGTGCCAGCAGCTACGACGGAAATAGAGGCGAGCAGTACTTC.

This chain uses TRBV27 with TRBJ1-2, with D hard to call. This CDR3 has 13 amino acids. Trimming stripped 5 bases from V and 0 bases from J, with 7 bases between. The germline gives CDR1 MNHEY, CDR2 SMNVEV (reference sequence). The CDR3 loop reads CASSHPANYGYTF. The DNA of the CDR3 is TGTGCCAGCAGTCACCCAGCTAACTATGGCTACACCTTC.

The V call is TRBV27, the J call TRBJ2-1, with 10 bases identical to TRBD2. Germline V lookup: CDR1 MNHEY, CDR2 SMNVEV (reference sequence). V lost 11 bases to trimming and J lost 0 bases; unmatched junction nucleotides: 10. The CDR3 is made up of 16 amino acids. The CDR3 loop is CAPISGRDSSYNEQFF. Written as DNA, the CDR3 is TGTGCCCCAATAAGCGGGAGGGATAGCTCCTACAATGAGCAGTTCTTC.

V usage is TRBV18 and J usage is TRBJ2-6, with D tentatively TRBD2 (6 bases). Germline CDR1 KGHSH, CDR2 LQKENI. The CDR3 sequence is 21 residues long. Trimming cost V 5 bases and J 1 base, with 27 bases left between them. The CDR3 sequence: CASSGIGGLQARGSGANVLTF. The CDR3 DNA sequence: TGTGCCAGCTCAGGTATAGGAGGGCTACAGGCTAGGGGATCTGGGGCCAACGTCCTGACTTTC.

The chain employs TRBV29-1 and TRBJ2-2; perhaps TRBD2 as D (6 bases). V was trimmed by 3 bases and J by 0 bases, leaving 8 bases between them. The CDR3 runs to 14 residues. In germline, CDR1 is SQVTM, CDR2 ANQGSEA. As DNA, the CDR3 is TGCAGCGTTGATCTAGCGACGAACACCGGGGAGCTGTTTTTT. Its protein product is CSVDLATNTGELFF.

V gene TRBV2 combines with J gene TRBJ1-5, with D unresolved. This CDR3 contains 15 residues. The V end lost 2 bases, the J end lost 3 bases, and 11 bases lay between the germline ends. The V gene's germline CDR1 is SNHLY and CDR2 FYNNEI. The CDR3 region has the DNA TGTGCCAGCAGTGAACGCAGGCCGTTCAATCAGCCCCAGCATTTT. As protein: CASSERRPFNQPQHF.

The rearrangement joins TRBV5-8 to TRBJ2-7; TRBD1 matches 8 bases. The ends lost 4 bases at V and 0 bases at J; junction bases unmatched: 6. Germline V gives CDR1 SGHTS, CDR2 YDEGEE. CDR3 length: 15 residues. The CDR3 nucleotides are TGTGCCAGCAGCGGGGGACAGGACCGCTCCTACGAGCAGTACTTC. As protein: CASSGGQDRSYEQYF. The variable domain in full, completed from reference TRBV5-8 and TRBJ2-7, reads EAGVTQSPTHLIKTRGQQATLRCSPISGHTSVYWYQQALGLGLQFLLWYDEGEERNRGNFPPRFSGRQFPNYSSELNVNALELEDSALYLCASSGGQDRSYEQYFGPGTRLTVT.

The rearrangement links TRBV15 to TRBJ1-6; 9 bases are shared with TRBD1. This CDR3 spans 16 amino acids. The germline CDR1 and CDR2 sequences are LNHNV and YYDKDF (reference sequence). The V gene end was trimmed by 3 bases and the J gene end by 8 bases; junction bases not matched to a gene: 8. The DNA of the CDR3 is TGTGCCACCAGCAGGGAGAGGGACAGGGTGGATTCACCCCTCCACTTT. This translates into CATSRERDRVDSPLHF.

This sequence joins TRBV10-2 and TRBJ2-1; 7 bases align to TRBD1. The CDR3 is made up of 15 amino acids. The V gene end was trimmed by 2 bases and the J gene end by 6 bases; junction bases not matched to a gene: 7. Germline V gene sequence: CDR1 WSHSY, CDR2 SAAADI. CDR3 nucleotide sequence: TGCGCCAGCAGTGAGCGACAGGGTTTATTCAATGAGCAGTTCTTC. The encoded protein is CASSERQGLFNEQFF.